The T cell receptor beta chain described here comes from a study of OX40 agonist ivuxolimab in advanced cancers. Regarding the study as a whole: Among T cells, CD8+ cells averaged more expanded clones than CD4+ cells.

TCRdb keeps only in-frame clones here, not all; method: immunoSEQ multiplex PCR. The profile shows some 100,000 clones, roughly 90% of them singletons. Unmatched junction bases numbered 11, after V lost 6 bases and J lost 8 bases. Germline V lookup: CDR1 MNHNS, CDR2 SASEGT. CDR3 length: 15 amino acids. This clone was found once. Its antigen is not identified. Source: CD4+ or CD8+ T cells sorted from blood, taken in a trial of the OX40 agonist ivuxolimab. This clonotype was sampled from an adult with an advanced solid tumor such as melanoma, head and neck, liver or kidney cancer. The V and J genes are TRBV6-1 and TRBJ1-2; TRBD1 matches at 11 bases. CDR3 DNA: TGTGCCAGCAGACTCCTACCGGGACAGGGGGAGGGCTACACCTTC. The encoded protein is CASRLLPGQGEGYTF.